This TCR beta chain originates from a study of cytomegalovirus exposure and HLA in healthy donors. Regarding donors, all were healthy bone marrow donors. Study results and caveats: Later analysis identified 15,000 to 20,000 TCR beta sequences associated with HLA alleles, using a false discovery rate threshold of 0.05. In the analysis, some V segments, TRBV6-2 and TRBV6-3 included, were excluded as indistinguishable.

PCR was performed using 60 Vbeta and 13 Jbeta primers. Repertoires were generated with immunoSEQ multiplex PCR, while TCRdb's copy carries only in-frame clones and drops some. The table lists around 150,000 clones, approximately 84% of them singletons. The CDR3 is 14 residues long. Trimming pared 0 bases from V and 6 bases from J, leaving 10 bases between. Per germline, CDR1 SGDLS and CDR2 YYNGEE. Of note for this clone: The target antigen is unknown. Other DNA variants within this sample encode the same CDR3.

The chain recombines TRBV9 with TRBJ2-1; possibly TRBD1 for D (5 bases). The TCR was taken from a man between 18 and 29 years old in good health and CMV-seropositive. Specimen: PBMCs. The DNA of the CDR3 is TGTGCCAGCAGCGTAGCTACAAGGGGCAATGAGCAGTTCTTC. It codes for CASSVATRGNEQFF.